Shown below are 23 T cell receptor beta chains from a single sample sequenced in a study of cytomegalovirus exposure and HLA in healthy donors. The PCR had 60 Vbeta and 13 Jbeta primers. The repertoire was sequenced with immunoSEQ multiplex PCR; TCRdb's copy has only in-frame clones and lacks some. The data contain 70,000 to 95,000 clones, 75% to 85% of them singletons. The sequenced sample was PBMCs. The receptor source for this set is a man aged 18 to 35 in good health and CMV-seronegative.

This chain links TRBV27 with TRBJ1-3, with D tentatively TRBD1 (5 bases). Looked up from germline, CDR1 is MNHEY and CDR2 is SMNVEV (reference sequence). Trimming took off 5 bases at V and 2 bases at J, with 25 bases between the two ends. The CDR3 covers 19 residues. The CDR3 loop is CASSRWGRNPGLPGNTIYF. The CDR3 DNA is TGTGCCAGCAGTCGCTGGGGCAGGAATCCAGGGCTCCCTGGAAACACCATATATTTT.

CDR3 protein: CASRSLAGGAYEQYF. CDR3 DNA: TGTGCCAGCAGGTCCTTAGCGGGGGGTGCCTACGAGCAGTACTTC. The chain is built from TRBV11-2 and TRBJ2-7; 10 positions match TRBD2. This CDR3 has 15 residues. Germline CDR1 and CDR2: SGHAT and FQNNGV. Trimming at V came to 6 bases and at J to 2 bases, leaving 7 bases not matched to a gene.

The V gene is TRBV4-1, the J gene TRBJ1-3, with 11 bases matching TRBD1. The CDR3 runs 15 residues. Germline CDR1 MGHRA, CDR2 YSYEKL. V lost 3 bases to trimming and J lost 4 bases; unmatched junction nucleotides: 2. CDR3 sequence (DNA): TGCGCCAGCAGCCAGGACAGGGGGCGAGGAAACACCATATATTTT. Translated, it gives CASSQDRGRGNTIYF.

This clone was counted a few times. The gene calls are TRBV27 and TRBJ2-7; D possibly corresponds to TRBD2 (5 bases). Germline lookup yields CDR1 MNHEY and CDR2 SMNVEV (reference sequence). The CDR3 contains 14 residues. V lost 2 bases and J lost 4, with 12 bases in between. CDR3 region: CASSLSGPVYEQYF. CDR3 coding DNA: TGTGCCAGCAGTTTAAGCGGTCCCGTATACGAGCAGTACTTC.

This clone showed up just a few times. The chain is built from TRBV19 and TRBJ2-2; D is possibly TRBD2 (6 bases). This CDR3 spans 17 amino acids. CDR1 and CDR2 (germline): LNHDA, SQIVND (reference sequence). Trimming took 5 bases from V and 5 from J, leaving 21 bases between them. The CDR3 sequence: CASSSPSRGGITGELFF. CDR3 DNA: TGTGCCAGTAGTTCACCCTCCCGGGGAGGTATTACCGGGGAGCTGTTTTTT.

The chain uses TRBV9 and TRBJ2-5; TRBD1 agrees at 10 bases. TRBJ2-7 explains the end of the DNA better; the J call may be wrong. The CDR3 totals 16 residues. From germline, CDR1 is SGDLS and CDR2 YYNGEE. The CDR3 is CASSVRGDRGSYEQYF. CDR3 nucleotides: TGTGCCAGCAGCGTAAGGGGGGACAGGGGTTCCTACGAGCAGTACTTC.

This clone was counted only a few times. The rearrangement links TRBV28 to TRBJ2-7, with no clear D. Trimming removed 10 bases from V and 4 bases from J, with 11 bases in between. Germline values: CDR1 MDHEN, CDR2 SYDVKM. The CDR3 consists of 11 residues. The CDR3 DNA reads TGTGCCACCTATAGTCGGTACGAGCAGTACTTC. Translated: CATYSRYEQYF.

The genes are TRBV28 and TRBJ1-5; 8 nucleotides align to TRBD1. This CDR3 spans 15 amino acids. Unmatched junction bases numbered 13, after V lost 6 bases and J lost 9 bases. Looked up from germline, CDR1 is MDHEN and CDR2 is SYDVKM. CDR3 bases: TGTGCCAGCAGAACTGGGGGGGGACAGGAGCGGCCCCAGCATTTT. Translated: CASRTGGGQERPQHF. The full variable domain, with the rest looked up from reference TRBV28 and TRBJ1-5, is DVKVTQSSRYLVKRTGEKVFLECVQDMDHENMFWYRQDPGLGLRLIYFSYDVKMKEKGDIPEGYSVSREKKERFSLILESASTNQTSMYLCASRTGGGQERPQHFGDGTRLSIL.

This clone has a handful of counts. The chain is built from TRBV27 and TRBJ2-7, with a weak D call TRBD1 (6 bases). The CDR3 is 15 residues long. Trimming removed 0 bases from V and 3 bases from J, with 12 bases in between. The V gene's germline CDR1 is MNHEY and CDR2 SMNVEV (reference sequence). The CDR3 sequence is CASSLSYRVSYEQYF. The CDR3 DNA reads as TGTGCCAGCAGTTTATCTTACAGGGTTAGCTACGAGCAGTACTTC.

This clone was seen a few times. CDR3 coding DNA: TGTGCCAGCTCGTCGGACAGGGACACTGAAGCTTTCTTT. It yields the protein CASSSDRDTEAFF. The rearrangement links TRBV18 to TRBJ1-1, with TRBD1 matching 8 bases. With 6 bases clipped from V and 3 bases from J, the junction kept 3 bases outside the gene matches. Germline loops: CDR1 KGHSH, CDR2 LQKENI. The CDR3 spans 13 residues.

About this clone itself: A junction end diverges from the germline sequence, so it may reflect a read error. The V call is TRBV7-9, the J call TRBJ1-2; unclear D gene. Germline V gene data show CDR1 as SEHNR and CDR2 as FQNEAQ (reference sequence). This CDR3 comprises 12 residues. This chain's CDR3 is CSSSFLLYGYTF. DNA of the CDR3: TGTTCCAGCAGCTTTTTACTCTATGGCTACACCTTC.

The chain employs TRBV4-2 and TRBJ2-5; 9 positions agree with TRBD2. The J call is doubtful: the DNA matches TRBJ2-7 better. The CDR3 contains 14 residues. Germline V gene data show CDR1 as LGHNA and CDR2 as YNFKEQ. CDR3 residues: CASSDLAGNYEQYF. The CDR3 nucleotides read TGTGCCAGCAGCGATCTAGCGGGGAACTACGAGCAGTACTTC.

This clone was counted a single time. The chain uses TRBV6-6 and TRBJ2-1; D is unclear. The germline V and J ends were trimmed by 2 bases and 5 bases, with 4 bases remaining between them. The germline V gene has CDR1 MNHNY and CDR2 SVGAGI (reference sequence). This CDR3 is 12 amino acids long. The CDR3 spells CASSYGHNEQFF. Written as DNA, the CDR3 is TGTGCCAGCAGTTACGGCCACAATGAGCAGTTCTTC.

V and J are TRBV6-5 and TRBJ2-7; 9 nucleotides agree with TRBD2. The junction had 9 bases not matched to a gene; V was cut back by 6 bases and J by 3 bases. In germline, CDR1 is MNHEY, CDR2 SVGAGI. This CDR3 spans 15 amino acids. The CDR3 spells CASRDTSGRNYEQYF. CDR3 nucleotides: TGTGCCAGCAGGGACACTAGCGGGCGGAACTACGAGCAGTACTTC.

This clone has only one observation. The chain is built from TRBV5-4 and TRBJ1-2; weak D call: TRBD1 (6 bases). This CDR3 region has 14 residues. Per the germline V gene, CDR1 is SGHNT and CDR2 is YYREEE (reference sequence). V was pared by 4 bases and J by 2 bases, with 12 bases between. In nucleotides, the CDR3 is TGTGCCAGCAGCGACCAGGGACACAACTATGGCTACACCTTC. Translating gives CASSDQGHNYGYTF. Full variable domain (rest looked up from reference TRBV5-4 and TRBJ1-2): ETGVTQSPTHLIKTRGQQVTLRCSSQSGHNTVSWYQQALGQGPQFIFQYYREEENGRGNFPPRFSGLQFPNYSSELNVNALELDDSALYLCASSDQGHNYGYTFGSGTRLTVV.

This clone has a handful of counts. This rearrangement joins TRBV7-9 to TRBJ1-6; TRBD1 matches 8 bases. The CDR3 is 18 amino acids. V shed 2 bases, J shed 6 bases, and the junction held 12 bases outside the gene matches. The germline V gene has CDR1 SEHNR and CDR2 FQNEAQ (reference sequence). The chain's CDR3 is CASSLSRPGGSGNSPLHF. For the CDR3, the DNA is TGTGCCAGCAGCTTATCCCGGCCAGGGGGCTCTGGTAATTCACCCCTCCACTTT.

V and J are TRBV11-2 and TRBJ2-7; the match to TRBD1 covers 10 bases. Germline trimming cut 2 bases from V and 1 base from J; bases unmatched to any gene: 14. CDR1 and CDR2 from the germline V gene are SGHAT and FQNNGV. CDR3 length: 19 residues. CDR3 DNA: TGTGCCAGCAGCTTACCGACAGGGGGCATTCTCCCCACTTCCTACGAGCAGTACTTC. Translated, it gives CASSLPTGGILPTSYEQYF.

The rearrangement uses TRBV6-6 and TRBJ1-1; 10 nucleotides align to TRBD1. Germline CDR1 and CDR2: MNHNY and SVGAGI (reference sequence). The V and J ends lost 4 bases and 5 bases, in that order; junction bases with no gene match: 7. The CDR3 loop spans 15 amino acids. CDR3 sequence: CASSSPGQGSTEAFF. The CDR3 DNA follows: TGTGCCAGCAGTTCTCCGGGACAGGGGTCAACTGAAGCTTTCTTT.

The V call is TRBV7-8, the J call TRBJ1-4; D unclear. The CDR3 consists of 15 residues. The V end lost 5 bases, the J end lost 6 bases, and 16 bases lay between the germline ends. Germline CDR1 is SGHVS and CDR2 is FQNEAQ. CDR3 amino acids: CASSRFQPGDEKLFF. The CDR3, as DNA: TGTGCCAGCAGCCGATTTCAGCCCGGGGATGAAAAACTGTTTTTT.

This chain connects TRBV10-3 to TRBJ1-1; unclear D gene. This CDR3 is built from 13 residues. V lost 1 base to trimming and J lost 1 base, with 4 bases between them. Per germline, CDR1 ENHRY and CDR2 SYGVKD. The CDR3 sequence: CAISEFQNTEAFF. The CDR3 coding sequence is TGTGCCATCAGTGAGTTCCAGAACACTGAAGCTTTCTTT.

V usage is TRBV11-3 and J usage is TRBJ2-4; a possible D gene is TRBD2 (7 bases). Germline assignment: CDR1 SGHNT and CDR2 YENEEA. Trimming took 3 bases from V and 8 from J, leaving 11 bases between them. This CDR3 is built from 13 residues. CDR3 sequence reads: CASSLGGGDIQYF. The CDR3 DNA reads TGTGCCAGCAGCTTGGGAGGGGGGGACATTCAGTACTTC.

The chain carries TRBV19 and TRBJ1-2, with 7 bases fitting TRBD1. The CDR3 length is 15 residues. V trimming: 0 bases; J trimming: 6 bases; junction bases outside the gene matches: 7. Per the germline V gene, CDR1 is LNHDA and CDR2 is SQIVND (reference sequence). CDR3 nucleotide sequence: TGTGCCAGTAGTATAGATCGCCAGGGGGTGCATGGCTACACCTTC. It is translated as CASSIDRQGVHGYTF.

The gene calls are TRBV18 and TRBJ2-5; 8 positions agree with TRBD2. Germline V CDR1 and CDR2: KGHSH, LQKENI. Trimming took 6 bases from V and 1 from J; bases not matched to a gene: 7. The CDR3 length is 15 residues. The CDR3 sequence is CASSRSSGAQETQYF. The DNA for the CDR3 is TGTGCCAGCTCTCGGAGTAGCGGGGCCCAAGAGACCCAGTACTTC.